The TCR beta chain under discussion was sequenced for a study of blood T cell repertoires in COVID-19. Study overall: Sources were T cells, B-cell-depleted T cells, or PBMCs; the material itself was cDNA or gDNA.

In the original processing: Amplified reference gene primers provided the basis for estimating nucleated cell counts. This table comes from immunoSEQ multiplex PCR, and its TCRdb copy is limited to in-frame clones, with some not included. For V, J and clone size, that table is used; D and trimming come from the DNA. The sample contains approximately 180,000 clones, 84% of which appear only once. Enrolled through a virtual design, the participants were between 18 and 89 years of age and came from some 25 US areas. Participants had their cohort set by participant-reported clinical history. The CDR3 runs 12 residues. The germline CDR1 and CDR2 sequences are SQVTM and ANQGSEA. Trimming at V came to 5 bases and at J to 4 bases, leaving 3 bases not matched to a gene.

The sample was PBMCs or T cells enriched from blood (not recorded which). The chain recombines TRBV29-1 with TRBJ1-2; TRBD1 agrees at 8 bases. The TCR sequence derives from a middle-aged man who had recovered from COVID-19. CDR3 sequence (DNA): TGCAGCGTTTCAGGGGGCCGCTATGGCTACACCTTC. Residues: CSVSGGRYGYTF.